What follows are 6 T cell receptor beta chains derived from one specimen sequenced in a study of T cell clonality in common variable immunodeficiency. The study's findings and limits: Common variable immunodeficiency TCR beta sequences reportedly had fewer deletions and N-nucleotide insertions.

The antigens of these receptors remain unknown. Method: immunoSEQ multiplex PCR; TCRdb's copy keeps in-frame clones and lacks some. Sampling found 25,000 to 35,000 clones, none seen once. Sequenced material: peripheral blood mononuclear cells. The receptors originated from a human donor with common variable immunodeficiency.

As regards this clone: The CDR3 end is not reached by the read, which stops 3 residues before it; the germline J gene fills it in. The V call is TRBV30, the J call TRBJ1-3; D is unresolved. The CDR3 contains 12 residues. Trimming cost V 3 bases and J 4 bases, with 7 bases left between them. CDR1 and CDR2 (germline): GTSNPN, SVGIG (reference sequence). CDR3 amino acids: CAWRTLGNTIYF. Partial CDR3 DNA: TGTGCCTGGAGGACTTTGGGAAACACC.

In regard to this clone: The CDR3 end falls 3 residues outside the read, so it is completed with the germline J gene. The V gene is TRBV18, the J gene TRBJ2-5, with unresolved D. The V end was cut by 3 bases, the J end by 5 bases, with 10 bases between. The CDR3 has 13 residues. Germline V gives CDR1 KGHSH, CDR2 LQKENI. The CDR3 bases that were read are TGTGCCAGCTCACCGTTGTCCGGGGAGACC. Its protein is CASSPLSGET. The complete CDR3 sequence is CASSPLSGETQYF.

Worth noting for this clone: Read coverage stops 3 residues before the CDR3 terminus; the germline J gene supplies the remainder. J is TRBJ1-1 and V is TRBV19; D is possibly TRBD1 (5 bases). This CDR3 spans 13 amino acids. Trimming pared 5 bases from V and 1 base from J, leaving 8 bases between. CDR1 is LNHDA, CDR2 SQIVND, per germline (reference sequence). The covered CDR3 bases are TGTGCCAGTAGTTGGGGGGGGAACACTGAA. Translated, it gives CASSWGGNTE. The whole CDR3 reads CASSWGGNTEAFF.

For this clone: The read terminates 3 residues before the CDR3 end, so the remaining end is supplied by the germline J gene. This chain uses TRBV7-8 with TRBJ2-5, with 10 bases identical to TRBD1. V was clipped by 6 bases and J by 3 bases; unmatched bases: 10. This CDR3 contains 16 residues. Germline CDR1 is SGHVS and CDR2 is FQNEAQ. This CDR3 reads CASRKTGQGREETQYF. The CDR3 bases that were read are TGTGCCAGCAGGAAAACGGGACAGGGGCGAGAAGAGACC. The whole variable domain, filled in from reference TRBV7-8 and TRBJ2-5, reads GAGVSQSPRYKVAKRGQDVALRCDPISGHVSLFWYQQALGQGPEFLTYFQNEAQLDKSGLPSDRFFAERPEGSVSTLKIQRTQQEDSAVYLCASRKTGQGREETQYFGPGTRLLVL.

This clone was counted between two and nine times. The read halts 3 residues ahead of the CDR3 end, with the missing end drawn from the germline J gene. The chain employs TRBV2 and TRBJ1-2; D is uncertain. V dropped 7 bases and J dropped 4 bases, with 13 bases sitting between them. Germline loops: CDR1 SNHLY, CDR2 FYNNEI. The CDR3 extends over 13 amino acids. The part of the CDR3 DNA that was read is TGTGCCAGCATCAACTCAGGAACCTATGGC. Translating it yields CASINSGTYG. From start to end, the CDR3 is CASINSGTYGYTF. The full variable domain, with the rest looked up from reference TRBV2 and TRBJ1-2, is EPEVTQTPSHQVTQMGQEVILRCVPISNHLYFYWYRQILGQKVEFLVSFYNNEISEKSEIFDDQFSVERPDGSNFTLKIRSTKLEDSAMYFCASINSGTYGYTFGSGTRLTVV.

In the case of this clone: The CDR3 is cut off 3 residues early in the read; its end comes from the germline J gene. This chain connects TRBV18 to TRBJ1-4, with a tentative D call TRBD1 (5 bases). The CDR3 totals 15 residues. Germline values: CDR1 KGHSH, CDR2 LQKENI. V was shortened by 6 bases and J by 0 bases, with 11 bases between the two germline ends. The CDR3 DNA, read in part, is TGTGCCAGCTCCTTGGACACTACAACTAATGAAAAA. It is translated as CASSLDTTTNEK. In full, the CDR3 reads CASSLDTTTNEKLFF.